This T cell receptor beta chain was recovered during a study of cytomegalovirus exposure and HLA in healthy donors. The V gene's germline CDR1 is LNHDA and CDR2 SQIVND (reference sequence). There are 13 residues in the CDR3. The V and J ends lost 4 bases and 4 bases, in that order; junction bases with no gene match: 4. PCR involved 60 Vbeta and 13 Jbeta primers. Method: immunoSEQ multiplex PCR; TCRdb's copy keeps in-frame clones and lacks some. Here the sample spans 150,000 to 200,000 clones, around 83% being singletons. The TCR comes from a man aged 50 or older in good health and CMV-seronegative. The J gene is TRBJ2-7, the V gene TRBV19, with 7 bases fitting TRBD2. The sequenced material came from PBMCs. This chain's CDR3 is CASSKGREYEQYF. The CDR3 DNA is TGTGCCAGTAGTAAGGGGAGGGAATACGAGCAGTACTTC.